This TCR beta chain is drawn from a study of blood T cell repertoires in COVID-19. Overall study context: Whether acute or convalescent, the COVID-19 samples came from the United States, Italy and Spain.

Produced via immunoSEQ multiplex PCR; TCRdb's table is partial and in-frame only. The sample lists about 180,000 clones, about nine tenths occurring once. Unmatched junction bases numbered 6, after V lost 5 bases and J lost 7 bases. From germline, CDR1 is MNHEY and CDR2 SMNVEV (reference sequence). The CDR3 has 15 residues. The specimen was peripheral blood. J is TRBJ2-1 and V is TRBV27; 12 bases align to TRBD1. The sequence was collected from a man in his 70s with active or convalescent COVID-19. CDR3 sequence reads: CASSSGTGGRNEQFF. The CDR3 nucleotides read TGTGCCAGCAGTAGCGGGACAGGGGGCAGGAATGAGCAGTTCTTC.